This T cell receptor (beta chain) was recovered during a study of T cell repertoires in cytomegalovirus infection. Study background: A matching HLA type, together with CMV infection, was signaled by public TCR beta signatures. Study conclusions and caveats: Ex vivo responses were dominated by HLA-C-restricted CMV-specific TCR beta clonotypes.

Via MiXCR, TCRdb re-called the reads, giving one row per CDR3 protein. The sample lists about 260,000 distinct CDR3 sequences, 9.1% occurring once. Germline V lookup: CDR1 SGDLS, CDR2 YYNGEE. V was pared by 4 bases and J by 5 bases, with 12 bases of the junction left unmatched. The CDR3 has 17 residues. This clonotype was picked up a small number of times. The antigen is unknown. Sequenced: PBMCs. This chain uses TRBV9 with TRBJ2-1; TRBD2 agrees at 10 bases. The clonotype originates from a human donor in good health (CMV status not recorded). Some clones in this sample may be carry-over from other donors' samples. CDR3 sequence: CASSRGNSGGIHNEQFF. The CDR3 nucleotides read TGTGCCAGCAGCCGCGGAAATAGCGGGGGGATCCACAATGAGCAGTTCTTC.